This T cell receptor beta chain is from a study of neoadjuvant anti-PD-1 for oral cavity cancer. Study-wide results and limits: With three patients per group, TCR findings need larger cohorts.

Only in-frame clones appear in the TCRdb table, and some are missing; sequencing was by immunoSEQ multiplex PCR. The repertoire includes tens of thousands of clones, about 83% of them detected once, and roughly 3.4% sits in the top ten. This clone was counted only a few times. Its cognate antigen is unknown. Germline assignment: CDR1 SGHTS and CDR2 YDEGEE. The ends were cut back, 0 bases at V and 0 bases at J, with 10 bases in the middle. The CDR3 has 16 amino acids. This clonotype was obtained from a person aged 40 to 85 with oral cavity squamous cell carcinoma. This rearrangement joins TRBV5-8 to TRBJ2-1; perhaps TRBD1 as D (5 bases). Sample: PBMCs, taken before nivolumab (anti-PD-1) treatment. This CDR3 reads CASSLVTQGSYNEQFF. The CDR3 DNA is TGTGCCAGCAGCTTGGTAACCCAGGGCTCCTACAATGAGCAGTTCTTC.